The 24 T cell receptor beta chains below all came from one sample that was sequenced in a study of blood T cell repertoires in COVID-19. Libraries were prepared by immunoSEQ multiplex PCR; TCRdb keeps only in-frame clonotypes and omits some of them. The data hold 40,000 to 60,000 clones, with roughly nine tenths observed a single time. Sequenced input: peripheral blood. The source of these receptors is a man in his forties or fifties with active COVID-19.

V gene TRBV7-3 combines with J gene TRBJ1-1, with 8 bases that match TRBD1. CDR3 length equals 15 residues. V lost 5 bases to trimming and J lost 5 bases; unmatched junction nucleotides: 10. The germline gives CDR1 SGHTA, CDR2 FQGTGA. Here the CDR3 DNA reads TGTGCCAGCAGCCTTACAGGGGGATTGGGGACTGAAGCTTTCTTT. Translated, it gives CASSLTGGLGTEAFF.

The chain employs TRBV19 and TRBJ1-5; D perhaps matches TRBD1 (5 bases). V was cut by 6 bases and J by 4 bases, with 16 bases left in between. This CDR3 spans 15 amino acids. The germline V gene has CDR1 LNHDA and CDR2 SQIVND (reference sequence). CDR3 residues: CASSPGQGWNQPQHF. The CDR3 region has the DNA TGTGCCAGTAGCCCCGGGCAGGGTTGGAATCAGCCCCAGCATTTT.

This rearrangement joins TRBV21-1 to TRBJ1-6; the table names TRBD1, a call not compared with the DNA. TRBV21-1 is reported as a pseudogene. This CDR3 is built from 17 residues. In DNA form, the CDR3 reads TGTGCCAGCAGCACACCCCGGACATCCACTTATAATTCACCCCTCCACTTT. Encoded protein: CASSTPRTSTYNSPLHF.

CDR3 loop: CACQGSTSGANVLTF. The DNA of the CDR3 is TGTGCCTGCCAGGGGAGTACCTCTGGGGCCAACGTCCTGACTTTC. The chain joins TRBV30 to TRBJ2-6; D possibly corresponds to TRBD1 (6 bases). V was pared by 6 bases and J by 0 bases, with 12 bases between. This CDR3 is built from 15 residues. The germline gives CDR1 GTSNPN, CDR2 SVGIG (reference sequence).

The chain is built from TRBV18 and TRBJ1-1; D is undetermined. CDR1 and CDR2 from the germline V gene are KGHSH and LQKENI. Trimming left V 3 bases short and J 6 bases short, with 8 bases between. The CDR3 runs to 12 residues. The CDR3 DNA is TGTGCCAGCTCACCGGCCCCCGCTGAAGCTTTCTTT. Its protein is CASSPAPAEAFF.

The J gene is TRBJ2-7, the V gene TRBV27; the match to TRBD2 covers 14 bases. The CDR3 extends over 14 amino acids. CDR1 MNHEY and CDR2 SMNVEV come from the germline V gene (reference sequence). The trim removed 4 bases at V and 6 bases at J, leaving 2 bases unmatched. The CDR3 loop is CASSYGLAGGEQYF. The CDR3 DNA follows: TGTGCCAGCAGTTACGGACTAGCGGGAGGCGAGCAGTACTTC.

The count of this clone is one. The chain recombines TRBV30 with TRBJ1-4; maybe TRBD1 (5 bases). There are 15 residues in the CDR3. The germline V and J ends were trimmed by 4 bases and 8 bases, with 20 bases remaining between them. Germline CDR1 GTSNPN, CDR2 SVGIG (reference sequence). The CDR3 DNA reads TGTGCCTGGATCCCACATTTCGGGGGGAGAGAAAAACTGTTTTTT. This sequence encodes CAWIPHFGGREKLFF.

This clone was detected once. V is TRBV5-1 and J is TRBJ2-1; 14 bases are a match to TRBD2. CDR3 size: 18 residues. The V gene's germline CDR1 is SGHRS and CDR2 YFSETQ. V lost 4 bases to trimming and J lost 1 base; unmatched junction nucleotides: 7. CDR3 residues: CASSPGLAGARSYNEQFF. The CDR3, as DNA: TGCGCCAGCAGCCCGGGACTAGCGGGAGCTAGGTCCTACAATGAGCAGTTCTTC.

The chain couples TRBV27 to TRBJ2-1, with D possibly matching TRBD2 (6 bases). CDR1 is MNHEY and CDR2 is SMNVEV in the germline V gene (reference sequence). V was cut by 6 bases and J by 0 bases, with 12 bases left in between. This CDR3 spans 15 amino acids. CDR3 sequence: CASRLALSSYNEQFF. CDR3 bases: TGTGCCAGCAGGCTAGCGTTGAGCTCCTACAATGAGCAGTTCTTC.

The chain carries TRBV14 and TRBJ1-4; the match to TRBD1 covers 8 bases. The CDR3 has 15 amino acids. Germline V CDR1 and CDR2: SGHDN, FVKESK. V lost 4 bases, J lost 7 bases, and 8 bases stayed unmatched. This CDR3 reads CASSRKTGVGEKLFF. The CDR3, as DNA: TGTGCCAGCAGCCGTAAGACAGGGGTCGGTGAAAAACTGTTTTTT.

This sequence joins TRBV29-1 and TRBJ2-7; tentative D call: TRBD1 (6 bases). CDR1 is SQVTM, CDR2 ANQGSEA, per germline. The CDR3 totals 14 residues. V was trimmed by 6 bases and J by 3 bases, leaving 18 bases between them. The CDR3 DNA sequence: TGCAGCGTCCGCAAGGGGGACGACTACTACGAGCAGTACTTC. It is translated as CSVRKGDDYYEQYF.

This chain uses TRBV7-9 with TRBJ2-7; 7 bases align to TRBD1. The V segment lost 4 bases and the J segment 3 bases; nucleotides outside the gene matches: 9. CDR3 length: 15 amino acids. CDR1 and CDR2 (germline): SEHNR, FQNEAQ (reference sequence). CDR3 loop: CASSSPRQGDYEQYF. CDR3 bases: TGTGCCAGCAGCTCCCCCCGGCAGGGGGACTACGAGCAGTACTTC.

The chain carries TRBV11-2 and TRBJ2-1, with 10 bases that match TRBD1. The CDR3 sequence is 16 residues long. The trim removed 4 bases at V and 2 bases at J, leaving 5 bases unmatched. The germline gives CDR1 SGHAT, CDR2 FQNNGV. CDR3 protein: CASSSSGQGPYNEQFF. The CDR3 DNA follows: TGTGCCAGCAGCTCTTCGGGACAGGGGCCCTACAATGAGCAGTTCTTC.

The gene calls are TRBV6-1 and TRBJ2-6, with 11 positions matching TRBD2. Trimming cost V 4 bases and J 0 bases; bases outside gene matches: 5. CDR1 and CDR2 from the germline V gene are MNHNS and SASEGT. The CDR3 is 18 residues long. The CDR3 DNA reads TGTGCCAGCAGTGTACGGGGACTAGCGGCCTCTGGGGCCAACGTCCTGACTTTC. The encoded protein is CASSVRGLAASGANVLTF.

The chain carries TRBV3-1 (or the pseudogene TRBV3-2) and TRBJ2-1; no definite D call. The germline V and J ends were trimmed by 2 bases and 9 bases, with 11 bases remaining between them. The CDR3 has 13 residues. From germline, CDR1 is LGHDT and CDR2 YNNKEL (reference sequence). CDR3 sequence: CASSQLEYFEQFF. The CDR3 bases are TGTGCCAGCAGCCAACTAGAGTACTTTGAGCAGTTCTTC.

The CDR3 region is CASSLSLVRAPHNEQFF. DNA of the CDR3: TGTGCCAGCAGCTTATCCCTTGTTAGAGCCCCCCACAATGAGCAGTTCTTC. The gene calls are TRBV7-9 and TRBJ2-1; D not certain. Germline V gene data show CDR1 as SEHNR and CDR2 as FQNEAQ (reference sequence). This CDR3 is 17 amino acids long. The ends were cut back, 2 bases at V and 5 bases at J, with 19 bases in the middle.

The chain recombines TRBV19 with TRBJ2-5; no clear D gene. V was shortened by 0 bases and J by 5 bases, with 7 bases between the two germline ends. CDR1 is LNHDA, CDR2 SQIVND, per germline (reference sequence). The CDR3 is 13 residues long. This chain's CDR3 is CASSIDAGETQYF. For the CDR3, the DNA is TGTGCCAGTAGTATAGATGCCGGGGAGACCCAGTACTTC.

This sequence joins TRBV18 and TRBJ1-5; unclear D gene. V shed 4 bases and J shed 6 bases, with 16 bases lying between them. The CDR3 is 15 amino acids. Germline CDR1 reads KGHSH; CDR2 reads LQKENI. This CDR3 is CASSQSGVARQPQHF. CDR3 in DNA: TGTGCCAGCTCACAATCGGGCGTAGCGCGTCAGCCCCAGCATTTT.

The chain links TRBV5-1 to TRBJ1-2, with 11 bases fitting TRBD1. CDR1 is SGHRS, CDR2 YFSETQ, per germline. The V segment lost 0 bases and the J segment 7 bases; nucleotides outside the gene matches: 8. The CDR3 has 16 amino acids. CDR3 coding DNA: TGCGCCAGCAGCTTGGCCCTGGACAGGGGGCCGCGTGGCTACACCTTC. Translated, it gives CASSLALDRGPRGYTF.

This sequence joins TRBV6-5 and TRBJ2-1; tentative D call: TRBD1 (7 bases). Germline V gene data show CDR1 as MNHEY and CDR2 as SVGAGI. CDR3 size: 13 residues. Trimming stripped 5 bases from V and 12 bases from J, with 17 bases between. The CDR3 coding sequence is TGTGCCAGCAGTCAGGGGGGCCCGCAGGTGCAGTTCTTC. Its translation is CASSQGGPQVQFF.

The rearrangement joins TRBV11-2 to TRBJ1-1; possible D gene TRBD1, 6 bases. Looked up from germline, CDR1 is SGHAT and CDR2 is FQNNGV. This CDR3 comprises 14 residues. V was trimmed by 5 bases and J by 5 bases, leaving 15 bases between them. Here the CDR3 reads CASSTRGGETEAFF. CDR3 nucleotides: TGTGCCAGCAGCACTAGGGGGGGAGAAACTGAAGCTTTCTTT.

The chain links TRBV10-3 to TRBJ2-6; 8 nucleotides line up with TRBD2. V lost 6 bases, J lost 0 bases, and 16 bases stayed unmatched. The CDR3 has 20 residues. CDR1 ENHRY and CDR2 SYGVKD come from the germline V gene. The CDR3 DNA is TGTGCCATCAGCCCTCTTTCCTTGGCGGGAGGATTCTCTGGGGCCAACGTCCTGACTTTC. Protein: CAISPLSLAGGFSGANVLTF.

The chain employs TRBV14 and TRBJ2-2; the match to TRBD1 covers 12 bases. The CDR3 contains 18 residues. CDR1 and CDR2 (germline): SGHDN, FVKESK. V trimming: 3 bases; J trimming: 7 bases; junction bases outside the gene matches: 12. This chain's CDR3 is CASSHLLAGQGASGELFF. The CDR3 nucleotides are TGTGCCAGCAGCCACTTGCTAGCGGGACAGGGGGCGAGCGGGGAGCTGTTTTTT.

This chain joins TRBV20-1 and TRBJ2-1; 7 bases agree with TRBD1. The CDR3 is 14 residues long. Germline CDR1 is DFQATT and CDR2 is SNEGSKA (reference sequence). V gave up 3 bases and J gave up 3 bases; unmatched junction bases: 5. The CDR3 sequence is CSASGQGVYNEQFF. CDR3 nucleotides: TGCAGTGCTAGTGGGCAGGGGGTCTACAATGAGCAGTTCTTC.